This T cell receptor beta chain was retrieved from a study of T cell repertoires in cytomegalovirus infection. TCRdb used MiXCR to reprocess the reads, holding one entry per CDR3 protein. This table has some 150,000 distinct CDR3 sequences, about 6.5% appearing once. The study's findings and limits: CMV-specific TCR beta clonotypes restricted by HLA-C dominated the ex vivo response.

The ends lost 5 bases at V and 8 bases at J; junction bases unmatched: 7. Germline V lookup: CDR1 SGHRS, CDR2 YFSETQ. The CDR3 contains 15 residues. In its sample, this clonotype was seen a few times. The antigen remains unidentified. The V call is TRBV5-1, the J call TRBJ2-1; TRBD2 matches 13 bases. Sequencing input: PBMCs. This receptor was identified in a human donor in good health (CMV status not recorded). Some clones in this sample may be carry-over from other donors' samples. CDR3 protein: CASRPLAGGLDEQFF. CDR3 in DNA: TGCGCCAGCAGACCACTAGCGGGGGGGCTAGATGAGCAGTTCTTC. Filled out from reference TRBV5-1 and TRBJ2-1, the complete variable domain reads KAGVTQTPRYLIKTRGQQVTLSCSPISGHRSVSWYQQTPGQGLQFLFEYFSETQRNKGNFPGRFSGRQFSNSRSEMNVSTLELGDSALYLCASRPLAGGLDEQFFGPGTRLTVL.